Here is one TCR beta chain with its context. Sequenced by immunoSEQ multiplex PCR; TCRdb stores in-frame clones only, minus some. Among about 51,000 clones listed, 80% to 90% were seen once. J gave up 3 bases and V 4 bases, and 9 bases lay outside the gene matches. This CDR3 region has 16 residues. The germline V gene has CDR1 SGDLS and CDR2 YYNGEE. These data belong to a study of blood T cell repertoires in COVID-19. Study background: From the United States, Italy and Spain came samples of acute and convalescent COVID-19. Sample material is recorded as cDNA or gDNA derived from T cells, B-cell-depleted T cells, or PBMCs.

The chain employs TRBV9 and TRBJ2-7; 11 bases agree with TRBD1. The sequence derives from a man in his sixties with acute or convalescent COVID-19. The sample comprised peripheral blood. For the CDR3, the DNA is TGTGCCAGCAGCCCAAGGGGAGGGACAGGGGGCTACGAGCAGTACTTC. Its protein product is CASSPRGGTGGYEQYF.